The present T cell receptor beta chain was sequenced within a study of T cell responses to AZD1222 COVID-19 vaccine. Overall study: Second-dose recipients at about 4 or about 12 weeks were treated as one pooled group.

TCRdb keeps only in-frame clones here, not all; method: immunoSEQ multiplex PCR. The sample consists of 45,000 to 60,000 clones, approximately 83% of them appearing once. General observations from the study: Seropositivity was recorded at baseline in only 6 or 7 AZD1222 recipients. Clonal diversity may have been underestimated, and the donors were mostly white British, with more females than males. Receipt of two AZD1222 doses was followed by a rise in Spike-specific TCR breadth and depth.

Of note for this clone: Its antigen remains unidentified. The junction differs from germline at one of its ends, possibly a read error.

There are 15 residues in the CDR3. The germline V gene encodes CDR1 SSHAT and CDR2 FNYEAQ (reference sequence). The material sequenced was peripheral blood, taken on day 0 of AZD1222 vaccination. The V and J genes are TRBV7-7 and TRBJ1-4; D is possibly TRBD1 (5 bases). The sequence came from an adult in good health. Written as DNA, the CDR3 is TGTGCTAGCAGCTTAGATCCCCGAGGGGATGAAAAACTGTTTTTT. Translated, it gives CASSLDPRGDEKLFF.